A selection of T cell receptor beta chains follows, all from one sample in a study of vaccination and CD4 T cells after COVID-19. From the PCR reads, TCRdb called clonotypes with MiXCR, one entry per CDR3 protein. The table includes 10,000 to 12,000 distinct CDR3 sequences, more than 70% detected once. Their recognized antigens are unknown. Sequenced: CD4+ T cells from blood, cultured in vitro. The source is a human donor who had recovered from COVID-19. Each CDR3 is given with its conserved first and last residue. D genes are given only for firm matches. Clone size is stated in some rows and not others, as once, few, many or a class when expanded.

d_gene: NA
j_gene: TRBJ1-5
abundance: few
v_gene: TRBV6-2/TRBV6-3
CDR3nt: TGTGCCAGCACTTACGGGCCAGCCTTCAATCAGCCCCAGCATTTT
CDR3aa: CASTYGPAFNQPQHF

d_gene: TRBD2
j_gene: TRBJ2-2
abundance: NA
v_gene: TRBV27
CDR3nt: TGTGCCAGCGCCTTACGCGGGAGGGCCACCGGGGAGCTGTTTTTT
CDR3aa: CASALRGRATGELFF

d_gene: NA
j_gene: TRBJ1-1
abundance: NA
v_gene: TRBV6-1
CDR3nt: TGTGCCAGCACACAGGGGAACACTGAAGCTTTCTTT
CDR3aa: CASTQGNTEAFF

d_gene: NA
j_gene: TRBJ2-5
abundance: NA
v_gene: TRBV11-3
CDR3nt: TGTGCCAGCAGCAAACAGGGCCAAGAGACCCAGTACTTC
CDR3aa: CASSKQGQETQYF

d_gene: TRBD1
j_gene: TRBJ1-1
abundance: NA
v_gene: TRBV6-1
CDR3nt: TGTGCCAGCACCTTAGCAGGGGGCGCGGGCACTGAAGCTTTCTTT
CDR3aa: CASTLAGGAGTEAFF

d_gene: NA
j_gene: TRBJ1-5
abundance: NA
v_gene: TRBV11-2
CDR3nt: TGTGCCAGCAGCTTAGTCGGCGGACTGAATCAGCCCCAGCATTTT
CDR3aa: CASSLVGGLNQPQHF

d_gene: NA
j_gene: TRBJ1-6
abundance: NA
v_gene: TRBV21-1
CDR3nt: TGTGCCAGCAGCACTCGACAGGGAGTAAACTCACCCCTCCACTTT
CDR3aa: CASSTRQGVNSPLHF

d_gene: NA
j_gene: TRBJ1-2
abundance: NA
v_gene: TRBV24-1
CDR3nt: TGTGCCACCAGTGACCCCCGACAGGCCTATGGCCACACCTTC
CDR3aa: CATSDPRQAYGHTF

d_gene: NA
j_gene: TRBJ2-5
abundance: few
v_gene: TRBV28
CDR3nt: TGTGCCAGCAGTTTGCGCGGGCGGACATGGGAGACCCAGTACTTC
CDR3aa: CASSLRGRTWETQYF

d_gene: TRBD2
j_gene: TRBJ2-7
abundance: NA
v_gene: TRBV7-2
CDR3nt: TGTGCCAGCAGCTTAGGGCCAGCGGGAAGCTCCTACGAGCAGTACTTC
CDR3aa: CASSLGPAGSSYEQYF

d_gene: NA
j_gene: TRBJ2-5
abundance: NA
v_gene: TRBV20-1
CDR3nt: TGCAGTGCTAGAGATAACGTAGGAGAGACCCAGTACTTC
CDR3aa: CSARDNVGETQYF

d_gene: NA
j_gene: TRBJ2-7
abundance: once
v_gene: TRBV27
CDR3nt: TGTGCCAGCAGTTTTAGGGGCGAGCAGTACTTC
CDR3aa: CASSFRGEQYF

d_gene: TRBD1
j_gene: TRBJ1-1
abundance: NA
v_gene: TRBV19
CDR3nt: TGTGCCAGTAGCCAGCTCCCGGGACAGGGAAACACTGAAGCTTTCTTT
CDR3aa: CASSQLPGQGNTEAFF

d_gene: NA
j_gene: TRBJ1-2
abundance: NA
v_gene: TRBV20-1
CDR3nt: TGCAGTGCTATCGGGGGGAACTATGGCTACACCTTC
CDR3aa: CSAIGGNYGYTF

d_gene: NA
j_gene: TRBJ1-6
abundance: NA
v_gene: TRBV15
CDR3nt: TGTGCCACCAGCAGAGATTCCGGCAGGGTGGGATCACCCCTCCACTTT
CDR3aa: CATSRDSGRVGSPLHF

d_gene: NA
j_gene: TRBJ2-3
abundance: NA
v_gene: TRBV28
CDR3nt: TGTGCCAGCAGTTTGGCAGCCTCTAGCACAGATACGCAGTATTTT
CDR3aa: CASSLAASSTDTQYF

d_gene: TRBD2
j_gene: TRBJ2-1
abundance: NA
v_gene: TRBV20-1
CDR3nt: TGCAGTGCTCTAGCGGGATATGGGTCCAATGAGCAGTTCTTC
CDR3aa: CSALAGYGSNEQFF

d_gene: NA
j_gene: TRBJ2-5
abundance: NA
v_gene: TRBV18
CDR3nt: TGTGCCAGCTCACCGGGTGCGGTTTTGCGTCATGAGACCCAGTACTTC
CDR3aa: CASSPGAVLRHETQYF

d_gene: NA
j_gene: TRBJ2-7
abundance: once
v_gene: TRBV6-1
CDR3nt: TGTGCCAGCAGTCCGACCGCCTCCTACGAGCAGTACTTC
CDR3aa: CASSPTASYEQYF

d_gene: NA
j_gene: TRBJ1-6
abundance: NA
v_gene: TRBV6-5
CDR3nt: TGTGCCAGCAGTTACGGTCAGGCGACGAGCTCCTATAATTCACCCCTCCACTTT
CDR3aa: CASSYGQATSSYNSPLHF

d_gene: TRBD1
j_gene: TRBJ1-1
abundance: NA
v_gene: TRBV6-5
CDR3nt: TGTGCCAGCAGTTACTCGAGGGGGACAGGGGGCACTGAAGCTTTCTTT
CDR3aa: CASSYSRGTGGTEAFF

d_gene: NA
j_gene: TRBJ2-5
abundance: few
v_gene: TRBV14
CDR3nt: TGTGCCAGCAGCCATTCTGGGGAGACCCAGTACTTC
CDR3aa: CASSHSGETQYF